The TCR beta chain under discussion was sequenced for a study of shared clonotypes between healthy human individuals. The CDR3 has 12 amino acids. CDR1 is SGHKS, CDR2 YYEKEE, per germline (reference sequence). The V and J ends lost 1 base and 5 bases respectively, with 5 bases between them. As regards this clone: The same CDR3 arises from other DNA sequences in this sample as well.

Evenly divided among several immunoSEQ plates was the genomic DNA of each subset. Repertoires were generated with immunoSEQ multiplex PCR, while TCRdb's copy carries only in-frame clones and drops some. The sample includes 1,400,000 or so clones, about 98.5% of them seen just once. The chain uses TRBV5-5 and TRBJ2-3; D gene uncertain. The source of this sequence is a man aged 30-40 years in good health. Sequences were obtained from naive CD4+ T cells sorted from blood. Subset here: CD45RA+ positively selected. This CDR3 reads CASSLSRDTQYF. CDR3 in DNA: TGTGCCAGCAGCTTGTCGCGAGATACGCAGTATTTT. Full variable domain (rest looked up from reference TRBV5-5 and TRBJ2-3): DAGVTQSPTHLIKTRGQQVTLRCSPISGHKSVSWYQQVLGQGPQFIFQYYEKEERGRGNFPDRFSARQFPNYSSELNVNALLLGDSALYLCASSLSRDTQYFGPGTRLTVL.